The table lists the clone carrying this T cell receptor (beta chain) with many counts. V was shortened by 6 bases and J by 5 bases, with 20 bases between the two germline ends. The CDR3 length is 16 residues. Germline assignment: CDR1 SNHLY and CDR2 FYNNEI. The sample comes from a study of T-cell memory formation after mild COVID-19. In TCRdb, the 5' RACE reads were re-called with MiXCR into one record per CDR3 protein. The sample includes 550,000 to 650,000 distinct CDR3 sequences, 17% of them seen just once. Material: PBMCs or a T cell subset sorted from them (not recorded which). The chain combines TRBV2 with TRBJ1-5; maybe TRBD1 (6 bases). This clonotype was obtained from an adult woman who had mild COVID-19 (a few samples of this study predate the infection). Cell type and time point are not known. The CDR3 coding sequence is TGTGCCAGCAGCGCAGGGGCAGGGGCTAGGGATCAGCCCCAGCATTTT. This translates into CASSAGAGARDQPQHF.